A single sample is the source of the 8 T cell receptor beta chains below, sequenced in a study of Ad26.COV2.S vaccination and SARS-CoV-2 variants (dated by TCRdb to about 2021). This specimen's treatment or condition label, per the study, means: around 19 received Ad26.COV2.S at low or high dose, single or two shots; a few received placebo; per-sample allocation not given. For vaccine and placebo recipients, the sequenced repertoires came from samples collected on day 63 after the first injection. Library construction relied on the immunoSEQ multiplex PCR assay. In its TCRdb copy, this immuneACCESS table keeps in-frame sequences only and misses some clones. Where compared with another copy, unresolved V genes explain less than half of these, and the others have no known cause. For this sample there are some 330,000 clones; roughly 90% appear just once. Of the sample, around 5.5% falls within the top ten clones.

This specimen was peripheral blood, taken in a trial of Ad26.COV2.S vaccine versus placebo. These receptor sequences come from a person between 18 and 65 years old who received the Ad26.COV2.S COVID-19 vaccine or a placebo.

The V gene is TRBV11-2, the J gene TRBJ1-2; TRBD1 aligns across 10 bases. The ends lost 5 bases at V and 2 bases at J; junction bases unmatched: 2. Looked up from germline, CDR1 is SGHAT and CDR2 is FQNNGV. The CDR3 runs to 14 residues. CDR3 DNA: TGTGCCAGCAGCCGGACAGGGGGGAACTATGGCTACACCTTC. This gives the protein CASSRTGGNYGYTF. Full variable domain (rest looked up from reference TRBV11-2 and TRBJ1-2): EAGVAQSPRYKIIEKRQSVAFWCNPISGHATLYWYQQILGQGPKLLIQFQNNGVVDDSQLPKDRFSAERLKGVDSTLKIQPAKLEDSAVYLCASSRTGGNYGYTFGSGTRLTVV.

The chain carries TRBV6-5 and TRBJ1-1, with D perhaps TRBD1 (6 bases). Germline V gene sequence: CDR1 MNHEY, CDR2 SVGAGI. This CDR3 has 16 amino acids. Trimming removed 0 bases from V and 11 bases from J, with 22 bases in between. The CDR3 reads CASSYSKRGARPMAFF. Written as DNA, the CDR3 is TGTGCCAGCAGTTACTCGAAAAGGGGGGCCCGTCCCATGGCTTTCTTT.

The sample holds one count of this clone. The CDR3 is CASSLAVASGETQYF. CDR3 nucleotide sequence: TGTGCCAGCAGCTTAGCGGTAGCTAGCGGAGAGACCCAGTACTTC. The genes are TRBV7-9 and TRBJ2-5; 7 bases match TRBD2. V was clipped by 0 bases and J by 4 bases; unmatched bases: 5. Looked up from germline, CDR1 is SEHNR and CDR2 is FQNEAQ (reference sequence). The CDR3 loop spans 15 amino acids.

This clone was seen just once. V gene TRBV4-1 combines with J gene TRBJ2-3, with 11 bases that match TRBD2. The CDR3 contains 18 residues. Looked up from germline, CDR1 is MGHRA and CDR2 is YSYEKL. V gave up 1 base and J gave up 2 bases; unmatched junction bases: 8. For the CDR3, the DNA is TGCGCCAGCAGCCAAGGAGGGTCGGGACTAGCGGTCACAGATACGCAGTATTTT. This translates into CASSQGGSGLAVTDTQYF.

CDR3 sequence reads: CASSQDEGRRTEAFF. CDR3 bases: TGCGCCAGCAGCCAAGATGAGGGGCGGAGAACTGAAGCTTTCTTT. V and J are TRBV4-1 and TRBJ1-1, with D perhaps TRBD1 (5 bases). Germline V gene data show CDR1 as MGHRA and CDR2 as YSYEKL. With 0 bases removed from V and 5 bases from J, the gap between germline ends came to 13 bases. The CDR3 has 15 residues.

The chain has TRBV19 and TRBJ2-5; 10 nucleotides agree with TRBD2. Looked up from germline, CDR1 is LNHDA and CDR2 is SQIVND (reference sequence). The CDR3 spans 17 residues. Unmatched junction bases numbered 9, after V lost 3 bases and J lost 2 bases. The CDR3 spells CASSMPSGGVYQETQYF. DNA of the CDR3: TGTGCCAGTAGTATGCCCAGCGGGGGGGTGTATCAAGAGACCCAGTACTTC.

The V gene is TRBV29-1, the J gene TRBJ2-3; D gene unclear. Germline V CDR1 and CDR2: SQVTM, ANQGSEA. The CDR3 contains 14 residues. Deletions cut 0 bases from V and 6 bases from J, with 13 bases between. This CDR3 is CSVEEGIPMDTQYF. The CDR3 coding sequence is TGCAGCGTTGAAGAAGGCATCCCAATGGATACGCAGTATTTT.

CDR3 protein: CASSQDIGTEAFF. The CDR3 nucleotides are TGCGCCAGCAGCCAAGATATAGGTACTGAAGCTTTCTTT. The V call is TRBV4-1, the J call TRBJ1-1; D is uncertain. This CDR3 has 13 amino acids. Deletions cut 0 bases from V and 5 bases from J, with 7 bases between. Germline values: CDR1 MGHRA, CDR2 YSYEKL.